Each of the 3 T cell receptor beta chains below was sequenced from the same sample in a study of blood T cell repertoires in COVID-19. Profiled with immunoSEQ multiplex PCR; TCRdb holds only in-frame clones, not every one. The table lists around 170,000 clones, about four fifths of them singletons, with approximately 13% in the top ten. Sequenced: peripheral blood. The receptors come from a woman of 80 years or more with acute or convalescent COVID-19.

This chain connects TRBV7-9 to TRBJ2-7; 10 bases are a match to TRBD2. CDR1 and CDR2 from the germline V gene are SEHNR and FQNEAQ (reference sequence). The length of the CDR3 is 16 residues. V shed 4 bases, J shed 2 bases, and the junction held 8 bases outside the gene matches. CDR3 loop: CASSSPQREGTYEQYF. The CDR3 DNA follows: TGTGCCAGCAGCTCACCTCAGCGGGAGGGAACCTACGAGCAGTACTTC.

This clone was found a few times. The CDR3 DNA is TGTGCCACCAGATCCGGCAGGGTGGAGTACGAGCAGTACTTC. It encodes CATRSGRVEYEQYF. The chain is built from TRBV5-4 and TRBJ2-7; tentative D call: TRBD1 (5 bases). In germline, CDR1 is SGHNT, CDR2 YYREEE (reference sequence). The germline V and J ends were trimmed by 9 bases and 4 bases, with 20 bases remaining between them. This CDR3 contains 14 residues.

This chain uses TRBV6-4 with TRBJ2-6; 10 bases are a match to TRBD1. The CDR3 extends over 18 amino acids. V trimming: 11 bases; J trimming: 0 bases; junction bases outside the gene matches: 13. Germline CDR1 reads MRHNA; CDR2 reads SNTAGT. CDR3 bases: TGTGCCCCCAGTAGCCGGGACAGGGGTCCCTCTGGGGCCAACGTCCTGACTTTC. The encoded protein is CAPSSRDRGPSGANVLTF.